This is a list of T cell receptor beta chains from one sample in a study of shared clonotypes between healthy human individuals. Sequencing was performed with immunoSEQ multiplex PCR; in TCRdb, only in-frame clones are kept and a portion is missing. The table has roughly 2.6 million clones, more than 90% seen once. Sequenced input: naive CD4+ T cells sorted from blood. These receptors all stem from a man younger than 35 in good health. CDR3s include the opening cysteine and the closing phenylalanine or tryptophan. The D gene is left open where the match is weak. The size field is filled for only some rows; it gives once, few, many or a size class.

j_gene,v_gene,abundance,d_gene,CDR3nt,CDR3aa
TRBJ2-5,TRBV7-3,.,.,TGTGCCAGCAGCTTAACACCGGGGGCGCTCCAAGAGACCCAGTACTTC,CASSLTPGALQETQYF
TRBJ2-7,TRBV15,.,TRBD1,TGTGCCACCAGCAGAGAAGGGACAGGGGCCTACGAGCAGTACTTC,CATSREGTGAYEQYF
TRBJ2-7,TRBV5-6,few,.,TGTGCCAGCAGCTTAGGGGACGAGCAGTACTTC,CASSLGDEQYF
TRBJ2-1,TRBV7-8,.,.,TGTGCCAGCAGCTTAGCGGCCGTCTCCTACAATGAGCAGTTCTTC,CASSLAAVSYNEQFF
TRBJ2-1,TRBV21-1,.,.,TGTGCCAGCAGCAAAGGTAATAAGAGGGGTCAGGATGAGCAGTTCTTC,CASSKGNKRGQDEQFF
TRBJ2-7,TRBV5-1,.,TRBD1,TGCGCCAGCAGCCATGGACAGGGAGGCTACGAGCAGTACTTC,CASSHGQGGYEQYF
TRBJ2-4,TRBV2,once,.,TGTGCCAGCAGCCCTGGCCCTGGAGACAAAAACATTCAGTACTTC,CASSPGPGDKNIQYF
TRBJ2-7,TRBV6-1,.,TRBD1,TGTGCCAGCAGGGTCGGACAGGGTACCTACGAGCAGTACTTC,CASRVGQGTYEQYF
TRBJ2-2,TRBV4-1,.,.,TGCGCCAGCAGCCACGGAACAGGGCGAACCGGGGAGCTGTTTTTT,CASSHGTGRTGELFF
TRBJ1-1,TRBV14,.,.,TGTGCCAGCAGCCCAAGATACGGGGGTCCTGAAGCTTTCTTT,CASSPRYGGPEAFF
TRBJ1-5,TRBV28,.,TRBD1,TGTGCCAGCATCTGGGCAGGGGGTCAGCCCCAGCATTTT,CASIWAGGQPQHF
TRBJ1-2,TRBV5-1,.,.,TGCGCCAGCAGCTTTGGTACAATCTATGGCTACACCTTC,CASSFGTIYGYTF
TRBJ1-2,TRBV28,.,.,TGTGCCAGCAGCTCGGTTCTAAGGCTCGGCTATGGCTACACCTTC,CASSSVLRLGYGYTF
TRBJ2-1,TRBV27,.,TRBD2,TGTGCCAGCAGTTTCGGCGGGAGTGGGCACAATGAGCAGTTCTTC,CASSFGGSGHNEQFF
TRBJ2-1,TRBV19,.,TRBD2,TGTGCCAGTAGTTCCTCCGGGGCTAGCGGTGAGCAGTTCTTC,CASSSSGASGEQFF
TRBJ2-1,TRBV28,.,TRBD2,TGTGCCAGCTCCGGACCGACAGTAGCGGGGCGTGGTGAGCAGTTCTTC,CASSGPTVAGRGEQFF
TRBJ1-2,TRBV7-6,.,TRBD1,TGTGCCAGCAGCGGAGGACAGGGGTTGTATGGCTACACCTTC,CASSGGQGLYGYTF
TRBJ2-3,TRBV18,.,TRBD2,TGTGCCAGCTCATTTCGGGAGGGAGATACGCAGTATTTT,CASSFREGDTQYF
TRBJ1-2,TRBV5-1,.,.,TGCGCCAGCAGCTTGGATTCGGGTTACTATGGCTACACCTTC,CASSLDSGYYGYTF
TRBJ1-2,TRBV29-1,.,TRBD1,TGCAGCGCCTCCCCCGGGACAGACTATGGCTACACCTTC,CSASPGTDYGYTF
TRBJ1-6,TRBV19,.,.,TGTGCCAGTAGGGTGACTACCCTTACTAATTCACCCCTCCACTTT,CASRVTTLTNSPLHF
TRBJ1-1,TRBV4-1,.,TRBD1,TGCGCCAGCAGCCCGACAGGGGGAAGGAGAAGCACTGAAGCTTTCTTT,CASSPTGGRRSTEAFF
TRBJ2-1,TRBV7-2,.,.,TGTGCCAGCAGCTTAGACCCTTTCCAGCGGGCCTACAATGAGCAGTTCTTC,CASSLDPFQRAYNEQFF
TRBJ2-2,TRBV18,.,.,TGTGCCAGCTCACCAAAGAGCTTTAGTATCGGACAGATCACCGGGGAGCTGTTTTTT,CASSPKSFSIGQITGELFF
TRBJ2-6,TRBV6-4,.,.,TGTGCCAGCAGTGACTCAGGGGCTGGGGCCAACGTCCTGACTTTC,CASSDSGAGANVLTF
TRBJ2-7,TRBV2,.,TRBD2,TGTGCCAGCAGTCCACCGGGACTACCCTTTTACGAGCAGTACTTC,CASSPPGLPFYEQYF
TRBJ1-2,TRBV5-1,.,.,TGCGCCAGCAGCTTGGGGATTGGGGAATGGGATGGCTACACCTTC,CASSLGIGEWDGYTF
TRBJ1-1,TRBV7-9,once,TRBD1,TGTGCCAGCAGCTTCTACATTCCCGGGACAGGGAAAGCTTTCTTT,CASSFYIPGTGKAFF
TRBJ2-3,TRBV4-1,.,.,TGCGCCAGCAGCCATAGCACAGATACGCAGTATTTT,CASSHSTDTQYF
TRBJ1-2,TRBV5-4,.,.,TGTGCCAGCAGCCATCCCCGGGACCGGCCCTTTTATGGCTACACCTTC,CASSHPRDRPFYGYTF
TRBJ2-7,TRBV19,.,.,TGTGCCAGTAGTATAGGTTACTCCTACGAGCAGTACTTC,CASSIGYSYEQYF
TRBJ2-7,TRBV5-1,.,.,TGCGCCAGCAGCTTAGGGACCCCTGGGCGCTACGAGCAGTACTTC,CASSLGTPGRYEQYF
TRBJ1-1,TRBV6-6,.,.,TGTGCCAGCAGTTACTCGATTGGGAGCACTGAAGCTTTCTTT,CASSYSIGSTEAFF
TRBJ2-7,TRBV18,.,.,TGTGCCAGCTCACCAAGGGGGGGCAACGAGCAGTACTTC,CASSPRGGNEQYF
TRBJ2-4,TRBV2,once,.,TGTGCCAGCAGTAACCAGAGAACCAAAAACATTCAGTACTTC,CASSNQRTKNIQYF
TRBJ2-4,TRBV30,.,.,TGTGCCTGGAGTCCCCCTCCTAGCAACATTCAGTACTTC,CAWSPPPSNIQYF
TRBJ2-1,TRBV5-8,.,.,TGTGCCAGCAGCAGGGGGGGATCCACCTACAATGAGCAGTTCTTC,CASSRGGSTYNEQFF
TRBJ2-6,TRBV7-9,.,.,TGTGCCAGCAGCCTCCGTAGCAACTCTGGGGCCAACGTCCTGACTTTC,CASSLRSNSGANVLTF
TRBJ1-6,TRBV7-2,few,.,TGTGCCAGCAGCTTAGCATCCACCACAGGAGGTGCACCCCTCCACTTT,CASSLASTTGGAPLHF
TRBJ2-5,TRBV7-9,.,.,TGTGCCAGCAGCTTAGTTCCGGCTCAAGAGACCCAGTACTTC,CASSLVPAQETQYF
TRBJ2-2,TRBV5-1,.,TRBD1,TGCGCCAGCAGCTGGGGACAGGGCGGCACCGGGGAGCTGTTTTTT,CASSWGQGGTGELFF
TRBJ2-3,TRBV11-3,.,.,TGTGCCAGCAGCTTAGTCTCAGGACATAGCACAGATACGCAGTATTTT,CASSLVSGHSTDTQYF
TRBJ2-2,TRBV7-3,.,.,TGTGCCAGCAGCTTAAAATCTGGGCGAACCGGGGAGCTGTTTTTT,CASSLKSGRTGELFF
TRBJ2-6,TRBV18,.,.,TGTGCCAGCTCAGACGGGAGCTCTGGGGCCAACGTCCTGACTTTC,CASSDGSSGANVLTF
TRBJ1-1,TRBV10-1,.,.,TGCGCCAGCAGTGGACCCCGGAACACTGAAGCTTTCTTT,CASSGPRNTEAFF
TRBJ2-5,TRBV5-1,.,TRBD2,TGCGCCAGCAGCTTGGAGTTAGCGGGGGGGCTGGAGACCCAGTACTTC,CASSLELAGGLETQYF
TRBJ2-6,TRBV5-8,.,.,TGTGCCAGCAGCTTGGCGGTAGACACTGGGGCCAACGTCCTGACTTTC,CASSLAVDTGANVLTF
TRBJ2-5,TRBV5-4,.,.,TGTGCCAGCAGCTCTACGTCAGGCTTAGCCCAAGAGACCCAGTACTTC,CASSSTSGLAQETQYF
TRBJ2-1,TRBV6-1,.,TRBD1,TGTGCCAGCAGCCCCGGGACAGGGCGCGATGAGCAGTTCTTC,CASSPGTGRDEQFF
TRBJ2-7,TRBV7-2,.,.,TGTGCCAGCAGCAATACCGGACCCACCTACGAGCAGTACTTC,CASSNTGPTYEQYF
TRBJ2-1,TRBV9,.,TRBD2,TGTGCCAGCAGCCCCGGGGGGGCTGAGCAGTTCTTC,CASSPGGAEQFF
TRBJ2-7,TRBV28,.,.,TGTGCCAGCAGCCAATCGGGAAACGAGCAGTACTTC,CASSQSGNEQYF
TRBJ2-7,TRBV11-1,.,.,TGTGCCAGCAGCTTAGAGGAGGGCTACGAGCAGTACTTC,CASSLEEGYEQYF
TRBJ1-5,TRBV10-1,.,.,TGCGCCAGCAGTGAGTCAGGGAATCAGCCCCAGCATTTT,CASSESGNQPQHF
TRBJ1-3,TRBV19,.,.,TGTGCCAGTTCACTGGTTCACTCTGGAAACACCATATATTTT,CASSLVHSGNTIYF
TRBJ2-7,TRBV9,.,.,TGTGCCAGCAGCGAGGCGGACTACAACCTCGAGCAGTACTTC,CASSEADYNLEQYF
TRBJ2-3,TRBV7-2,.,.,TGTGCCAGCAGCCCCCTCCCCCCGGTTAGCACAGATACGCAGTATTTT,CASSPLPPVSTDTQYF